The 2 T cell receptor beta chains below were found in one sample sequenced in a study of OX40 agonist ivuxolimab in advanced cancers. Profiling relied on immunoSEQ multiplex PCR, and the TCRdb table lists in-frame clones only, not all of them. The table records 60,000 to 75,000 clones, around nine tenths of them present only once. Source: CD4+ or CD8+ T cells sorted from blood, taken in a trial of the OX40 agonist ivuxolimab. Receptor source: an adult with an advanced solid tumor such as melanoma, head and neck, liver or kidney cancer.

This chain joins TRBV11-2 and TRBJ1-4; 7 bases match TRBD1. The length of the CDR3 is 17 residues. V lost 5 bases and J lost 5; bases outside the gene matches: 14. In germline, CDR1 is SGHAT, CDR2 FQNNGV. The CDR3 region has the DNA TGTGCCAGCAGCCTGCCCAATACCGGGACAGTAAATGAAAAACTGTTTTTT. Amino acid sequence: CASSLPNTGTVNEKLFF.

The rearrangement joins TRBV6-5 to TRBJ2-5; 8 bases are a match to TRBD2. Unmatched junction bases numbered 11, after V lost 3 bases and J lost 5 bases. The CDR3 extends over 16 amino acids. Germline V gene data show CDR1 as MNHEY and CDR2 as SVGAGI. The CDR3 region has the DNA TGTGCCAGCAGTTATTCTAATAGCGGGGCTTGGGAGACCCAGTACTTC. Residues: CASSYSNSGAWETQYF.